The clone carrying this T cell receptor beta chain has more than one count but fewer than ten. These data belong to a study of T cells after somatic rescue of genetic block. Losses at the gene ends were 7 bases for V and 1 base for J; bases not matched to a gene: 5. Germline V gene sequence: CDR1 SNHLY, CDR2 FYNNEI. The CDR3 extends over 15 amino acids. This table comes from immunoSEQ multiplex PCR, and its TCRdb copy is limited to in-frame clones, with some not included. The table has approximately 10,000 clones, 71% seen once. The sequenced sample was peripheral blood mononuclear cells (PBMCs). The rearrangement links TRBV2 to TRBJ1-5; 9 bases fit TRBD1. This TCR came from a boy between 10 and 17 years old. The CDR3 region has the DNA TGTGCCAGCAACCCGACAGGGGGAAGCAATCAGCCCCAGCATTTT. It yields the protein CASNPTGGSNQPQHF.